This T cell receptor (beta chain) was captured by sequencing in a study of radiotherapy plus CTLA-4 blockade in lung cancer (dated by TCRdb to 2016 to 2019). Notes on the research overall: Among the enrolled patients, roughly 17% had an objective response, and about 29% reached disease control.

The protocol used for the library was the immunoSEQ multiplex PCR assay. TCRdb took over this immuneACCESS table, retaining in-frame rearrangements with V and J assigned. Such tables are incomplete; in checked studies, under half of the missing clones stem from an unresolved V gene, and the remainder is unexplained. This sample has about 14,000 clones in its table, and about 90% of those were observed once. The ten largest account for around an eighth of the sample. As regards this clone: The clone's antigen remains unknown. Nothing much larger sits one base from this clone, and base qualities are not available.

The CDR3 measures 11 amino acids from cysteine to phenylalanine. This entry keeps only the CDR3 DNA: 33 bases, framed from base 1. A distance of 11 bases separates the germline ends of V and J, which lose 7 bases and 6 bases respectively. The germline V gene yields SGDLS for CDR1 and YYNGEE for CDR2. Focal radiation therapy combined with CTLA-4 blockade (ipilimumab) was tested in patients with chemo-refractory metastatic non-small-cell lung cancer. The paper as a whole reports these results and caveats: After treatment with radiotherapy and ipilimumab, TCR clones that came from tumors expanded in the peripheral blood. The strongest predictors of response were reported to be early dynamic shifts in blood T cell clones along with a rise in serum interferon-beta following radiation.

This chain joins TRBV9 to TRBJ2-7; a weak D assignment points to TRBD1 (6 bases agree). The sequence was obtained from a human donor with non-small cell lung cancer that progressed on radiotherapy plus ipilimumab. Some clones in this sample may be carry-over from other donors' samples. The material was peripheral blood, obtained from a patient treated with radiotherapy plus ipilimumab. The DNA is TGTGCCAGCGGAGGACAGTTCGAGCAGTACTTC. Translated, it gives CASGGQFEQYF.